A single sample is the source of the 20 T cell receptor beta chains below, sequenced in a study of cytomegalovirus exposure and HLA in healthy donors. The PCR had 60 Vbeta and 13 Jbeta primers. Assay used: immunoSEQ multiplex PCR; TCRdb lists only in-frame clones, some missing. The data contain 110,000 or so clones, around 80% of them singletons. Material: PBMCs. These receptors came from a man aged 25 to 45 in good health and CMV-seronegative.

The rearrangement links TRBV9 to TRBJ2-2; 15 bases map to TRBD2. Germline trimming cut 4 bases from V and 9 bases from J; bases unmatched to any gene: 10. There are 17 residues in the CDR3. Germline V lookup: CDR1 SGDLS, CDR2 YYNGEE. The CDR3 DNA sequence: TGTGCCAGCAGCCCTCGGACTAGCGGGAGGGGGCTTAGGGAGCTGTTTTTT. Its translation is CASSPRTSGRGLRELFF.

In this sample, this clone turned up a few times. The chain recombines TRBV6-5 with TRBJ2-1; perhaps TRBD2 as D (6 bases). Trimming left V 7 bases short and J 7 bases short, with 14 bases between. The CDR3 is 13 residues long. Germline loops: CDR1 MNHEY, CDR2 SVGAGI. For the CDR3, the DNA is TGTGCCAGCAAAGAAGGTGGGAGGAATGAGCAGTTCTTC. This sequence encodes CASKEGGRNEQFF.

The chain links TRBV7-2 to TRBJ2-1, with 10 bases identical to TRBD2. V was clipped by 5 bases and J by 3 bases; unmatched bases: 7. CDR1 SGHTA and CDR2 FQGNSA come from the germline V gene. CDR3 size: 16 residues. CDR3 sequence: CASSLVAGGHYNEQFF. The CDR3, as DNA: TGTGCCAGCAGCCTCGTAGCGGGGGGCCACTACAATGAGCAGTTCTTC. The entire variable domain, with the rest obtained from reference TRBV7-2 and TRBJ2-1, is as follows: GAGVSQSPSNKVTEKGKDVELRCDPISGHTALYWYRQSLGQGLEFLIYFQGNSAPDKSGLPSDRFSAERTGGSVSTLTIQRTQQEDSAVYLCASSLVAGGHYNEQFFGPGTRLTVL.

This chain joins TRBV4-3 and TRBJ1-2; D possibly corresponds to TRBD1 (6 bases). The CDR3 is made up of 14 amino acids. Germline V lookup: CDR1 LGHNA, CDR2 YSLEER. V was pared by 3 bases and J by 6 bases, with 14 bases between. This CDR3 is CASSQGSGANGYTF. CDR3 nucleotide sequence: TGCGCCAGCAGCCAGGGATCAGGGGCAAATGGCTACACCTTC.

The chain employs TRBV5-1 and TRBJ1-1; D remains unclear. V was clipped by 5 bases and J by 4 bases, with 15 bases between them. CDR3 length: 14 amino acids. From germline, CDR1 is SGHRS and CDR2 YFSETQ. Written as DNA, the CDR3 is TGCGCCAGCAGGGAGGAGACCCCCAGCACTGAAGCTTTCTTT. Translated: CASREETPSTEAFF.

This chain connects TRBV10-2 to TRBJ1-5, with 8 bases identical to TRBD1. The CDR3 loop spans 17 amino acids. V lost 3 bases to trimming and J lost 5 bases; unmatched junction nucleotides: 12. CDR1 WSHSY and CDR2 SAAADI come from the germline V gene. This CDR3 reads CASSDPYGQGADQPQHF. CDR3 in DNA: TGCGCCAGCAGTGACCCATATGGCCAGGGGGCCGATCAGCCCCAGCATTTT.

The chain carries TRBV27 and TRBJ1-5; TRBD1 might be the D (6 bases). This CDR3 contains 19 residues. The V gene lost 5 bases and the J gene lost 1 base, with 24 bases spanning the gap. The germline gives CDR1 MNHEY, CDR2 SMNVEV (reference sequence). The DNA for the CDR3 is TGTGCCAGCAGTCCGTACAGGGTATTTGGGGATGCGAGCAATCAGCCCCAGCATTTT. Its translation: CASSPYRVFGDASNQPQHF.

This chain uses TRBV6-5 with TRBJ2-4; 13 bases agree with TRBD2. The CDR3 has 13 amino acids. V lost 10 bases and J lost 16; bases outside the gene matches: 13. Germline loops: CDR1 MNHEY, CDR2 SVGAGI. CDR3 nucleotides: TGTGCCACTTCGTCCGGGACTAGCGGGGTAGGATACTTC. Its translation: CATSSGTSGVGYF.

The V gene is TRBV2, the J gene TRBJ2-7; possibly TRBD2 for D (5 bases). From germline, CDR1 is SNHLY and CDR2 FYNNEI. Trimming stripped 6 bases from V and 1 base from J, with 7 bases between. The CDR3 contains 12 residues. The CDR3 region has the DNA TGTGCCAGCAGCGGGGTTTCCTACGAGCAGTACTTC. This sequence encodes CASSGVSYEQYF.

The genes are TRBV7-9 and TRBJ1-2; D possibly corresponds to TRBD1 (5 bases). There are 13 residues in the CDR3. Germline lookup yields CDR1 SEHNR and CDR2 FQNEAQ (reference sequence). V shed 11 bases and J shed 0 bases, with 13 bases lying between them. This chain's CDR3 is CAVLGAANYGYTF. DNA for the CDR3: TGTGCCGTCTTAGGGGCCGCTAACTATGGCTACACCTTC.

The gene calls are TRBV10-3 and TRBJ2-2, with 7 bases lining up with TRBD1. CDR3 length equals 15 residues. J gave up 4 bases and V 3 bases, and 5 bases lay outside the gene matches. Germline V lookup: CDR1 ENHRY, CDR2 SYGVKD. The CDR3 DNA sequence: TGTGCCATCAGTGAAAAGGGGGCTGGCACCGGGGAGCTGTTTTTT. Encoded protein: CAISEKGAGTGELFF.

The J gene is TRBJ2-7, the V gene TRBV28; 10 nucleotides line up with TRBD1. From germline, CDR1 is MDHEN and CDR2 SYDVKM. The ends lost 6 bases at V and 0 bases at J; junction bases unmatched: 11. The CDR3 runs to 17 residues. CDR3 region: CASSDRGPYPSSYEQYF. DNA for the CDR3: TGTGCCAGCAGCGACAGGGGGCCCTACCCCAGCTCCTACGAGCAGTACTTC.

The J gene is TRBJ2-1, the V gene TRBV7-2; tentative D call: TRBD1 (5 bases). Per the germline V gene, CDR1 is SGHTA and CDR2 is FQGNSA. CDR3 length equals 15 residues. V gave up 3 bases and J gave up 9 bases, with 18 bases separating them. The CDR3 DNA reads TGTGCCAGCAGCTTCCGGATTGACAGAGACAGTGAGCAGTTCTTC. It specifies CASSFRIDRDSEQFF.

The chain employs TRBV5-1 and TRBJ2-3; 12 bases are a match to TRBD2. The length of the CDR3 is 16 residues. V shed 3 bases and J 3 bases; nucleotides not matched to a gene: 5. Germline V gene data show CDR1 as SGHRS and CDR2 as YFSETQ. The CDR3 here is CASSSLTSGSTDTQYF. The CDR3 DNA reads as TGCGCCAGCAGCTCCCTGACTAGCGGGAGTACAGATACGCAGTATTTT.

The chain has TRBV19 and TRBJ1-1; D is uncertain. CDR3 length equals 13 residues. Trimming removed 0 bases from V and 4 bases from J, with 6 bases in between. Germline V CDR1 and CDR2: LNHDA, SQIVND (reference sequence). In DNA, the CDR3 is TGTGCCAGTAGTATAGAGCGGCGCACTGAAGCTTTCTTT. This codes for CASSIERRTEAFF.

The gene calls are TRBV6-5 and TRBJ2-7, with D perhaps matching TRBD1 (5 bases). Looked up from germline, CDR1 is MNHEY and CDR2 is SVGAGI. Trimming stripped 2 bases from V and 9 bases from J, with 17 bases between. This CDR3 has 14 amino acids. The CDR3 is CASSYGGAGEPQYF. The CDR3 bases are TGTGCCAGCAGTTACGGTGGGGCCGGAGAACCGCAGTACTTC.

This chain uses TRBV5-1 with TRBJ2-1; 8 bases match TRBD2. Germline lookup yields CDR1 SGHRS and CDR2 YFSETQ. With V trimmed by 6 bases and J by 3 bases, 14 bases remained unmatched. This CDR3 region has 17 residues. Here the CDR3 reads CASTPRPLAGIYNEQFF. CDR3 in DNA: TGCGCCAGCACCCCGAGGCCCCTAGCGGGCATCTACAATGAGCAGTTCTTC.

The CDR3 sequence: CASSFSLSQPQHF. The CDR3 DNA reads TGTGCCAGCAGCTTCTCTCTTTCCCAGCCCCAGCATTTT. This chain links TRBV7-9 with TRBJ1-5; D uncertain. This CDR3 has 13 amino acids. Per the germline V gene, CDR1 is SEHNR and CDR2 is FQNEAQ (reference sequence). The germline V and J ends were trimmed by 3 bases and 7 bases, with 10 bases remaining between them.

V gene TRBV5-6 combines with J gene TRBJ2-7; D unresolved. The CDR3 is made up of 14 amino acids. Trimming took 3 bases from V and 0 from J, leaving 10 bases between them. CDR1 and CDR2 from the germline V gene are SGHDT and YYEEEE. The CDR3 coding sequence is TGTGCCAGCAGCTCCCTCCTCAGCTCCTACGAGCAGTACTTC. Amino acids: CASSSLLSSYEQYF.

The chain has TRBV6-1 and TRBJ2-7, with a possible D match to TRBD2 (5 bases). In germline, CDR1 is MNHNS, CDR2 SASEGT. The ends were cut back, 7 bases at V and 2 bases at J, with 15 bases in the middle. The CDR3 sequence is 14 residues long. CDR3 sequence (DNA): TGTGCCAGCACCGAAAGGACGGGGACCTACGAGCAGTACTTC. It encodes CASTERTGTYEQYF.